The rows below give T cell receptor beta chains drawn from one sample of a study of immune evolution from preneoplasia to lung adenocarcinoma. TCRdb's copy holds only in-frame clones and misses some; the assay was immunoSEQ multiplex PCR. The sample lists about 5,000 clones; around 80% were seen once. The sequenced sample consisted of FFPE minimally invasive lung adenocarcinoma tissue. These receptors were collected from a person aged 65-85 years with lung adenocarcinoma. The CDR3 runs from the conserved cysteine through the conserved F or W.

v_call cdr3_aa
TRBV27 CASSPQGVYEQYF
TRBV7-9 CASSARLAGISTDTQYF
TRBV14 CASSQDLRLAGGNEQFF
TRBV15 CATSRGQGVQPQHF
TRBV28 CASTGGGRLYNEQFF
TRBV4-1 CASSQGGSTEKLFF
TRBV7-5 CASSRTLEAFF
TRBV7-3 CASSPGGRDTEAFF
TRBV7-7 CASSHGQTGGETQYF
TRBV11-3 CASSLAGRTNEKLFF
TRBV5-8 CASSLTGDGNTIYF
TRBV7-2 CASSFPDNEQFF
TRBV19 CASSILAGRNYGYTF
TRBV28 CASSGTGGREKLFF
TRBV18 CASSPTDGYTF
TRBV28 CASTQSWSTEAFF
TRBV29-1 CSVDRGRTGELFF
TRBV6-4 CASSETGGEGANVLTF
TRBV20-1 CSPRGQETQYF
TRBV7-6 CASSLASDYTYEQYF
TRBV11-2 CASSHMDEQYF
TRBV10-3 CATGSPYEQYF
TRBV18 CASSKGQGLGLNTEAFF
TRBV11-3 CASSPPSTGFAFF
TRBV6-5 CASTLGGYRNQPQHF
TRBV7-2 CASSLGVNNEQFF
TRBV29-1 CSVLGQGPGEKLFF
TRBV6-5 CASGTVTYEQYF
TRBV6-5 CASSSDRGETQYF
TRBV19 CASWARQIGNTIYF